This T cell receptor beta chain emerged from a study of T-cell reconstitution after alpha-beta-depleted transplantation in children. This CDR3 is 15 amino acids long. Germline V CDR1 and CDR2: MNHEY, SMNVEV (reference sequence). Trimming took off 0 bases at V and 4 bases at J, with 13 bases between the two ends. The TCRbeta library was prepared with unique molecular identifiers. TCRdb reanalysed the PCR reads using MiXCR and keeps one entry per CDR3 protein. This table has around 500,000 distinct CDR3 sequences, around 13% appearing once. Sequencing used PBMCs from the stem cell graft donor, obtained from the stem cell graft. V usage is TRBV27 and J usage is TRBJ2-7, with D tentatively TRBD1 (6 bases). The sequence was obtained from a human donor who donated a stem cell graft to a child with combined immunodeficiency. CDR3 nucleotide sequence: TGTGCCAGCAGTTTATCAGGGACATACAAATACGAGCAGTACTTC. It translates to CASSLSGTYKYEQYF.